This T cell receptor beta chain was recorded in a study of cytotoxic CD8 clonotypes in ibrutinib-treated CLL. Looking at the study overall: Patients attained 25 or so partial and 2 complete responses; at median around 5.5 years, approximately 15 remained remitted while approximately 12 progressed. Broader study findings: Pretreatment clonality was elevated relative to age-matched healthy donors and paralleled circulating CD8+ T-cell counts. The study found public clonotypes uncommon, contracting or stable on treatment.

As to this clone: Antigen unknown.

Assay: immunoSEQ multiplex PCR; the TCRdb copy retains only in-frame clones and omits some. Seen here are 70,000 to 85,000 clones, approximately 80% observed once, and the top ten hold under 8.5%. Germline V CDR1 and CDR2: LGHNT, FRNRAP. V was cut by 1 base and J by 4 bases, with 20 bases left in between. The CDR3 loop spans 17 amino acids. Sequencing used PBMCs, obtained at disease progression, from a patient treated with ibrutinib. This clonotype was obtained from a human donor with chronic lymphocytic leukemia. J is TRBJ2-7 and V is TRBV12-5; perhaps TRBD2 as D (5 bases). The CDR3: CASGLEPFVARSYEQYF. CDR3 bases: TGTGCTAGTGGTTTGGAACCGTTTGTAGCGCGTAGTTACGAGCAGTACTTC. Based on the CDR3 plus reference TRBV12-5 and TRBJ2-7, the full variable domain is DARVTQTPRHKVTEMGQEVTMRCQPILGHNTVFWYRQTMMQGLELLAYFRNRAPLDDSGMPKDRFSAEMPDATLATLKIQPSEPRDSAVYFCASGLEPFVARSYEQYFGPGTRLTVT.